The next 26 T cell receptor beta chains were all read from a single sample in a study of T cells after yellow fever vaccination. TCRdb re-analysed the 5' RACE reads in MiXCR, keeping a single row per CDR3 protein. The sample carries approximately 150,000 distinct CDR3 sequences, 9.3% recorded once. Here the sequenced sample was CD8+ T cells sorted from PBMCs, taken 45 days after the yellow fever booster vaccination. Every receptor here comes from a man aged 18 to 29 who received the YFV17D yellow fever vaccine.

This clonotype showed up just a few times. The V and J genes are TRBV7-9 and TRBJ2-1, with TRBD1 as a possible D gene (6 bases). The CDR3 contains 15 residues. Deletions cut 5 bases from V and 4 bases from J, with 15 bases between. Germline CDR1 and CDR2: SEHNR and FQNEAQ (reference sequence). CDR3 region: CASSPPSDRYNEQFF. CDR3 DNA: TGTGCCAGCAGCCCTCCCTCCGACAGGTACAATGAGCAGTTCTTC.

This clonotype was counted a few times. The CDR3 reads CASSYARGGTDTQYF. DNA of the CDR3: TGTGCCAGCAGTTACGCGCGGGGGGGCACAGATACGCAGTATTTT. The chain carries TRBV6-5 and TRBJ2-3; 8 positions agree with TRBD2. Germline values: CDR1 MNHEY, CDR2 SVGAGI. This CDR3 has 15 amino acids. J was trimmed by 1 base and V by 2 bases; bases with no gene match: 2.

The CDR3 coding sequence is TGCGCCAGCAGTGGATATAACCCCGAGCAGTACTTC. It codes for CASSGYNPEQYF. This chain joins TRBV10-1 and TRBJ2-7; D unclear. Germline V gene data show CDR1 as WNHNN and CDR2 as SYGVQD (reference sequence). CDR3 length: 12 amino acids. Trimming removed 4 bases at V and 6 bases at J, with 10 bases between.

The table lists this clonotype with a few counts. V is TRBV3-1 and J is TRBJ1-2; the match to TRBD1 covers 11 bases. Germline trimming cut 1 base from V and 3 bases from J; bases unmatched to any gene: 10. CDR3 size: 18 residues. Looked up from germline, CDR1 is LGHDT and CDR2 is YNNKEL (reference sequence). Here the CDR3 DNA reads TGTGCCAGCAGCCAAGGCCCTGAGGACAGGGGGCAGGACTATGGCTACACCTTC. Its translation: CASSQGPEDRGQDYGYTF.

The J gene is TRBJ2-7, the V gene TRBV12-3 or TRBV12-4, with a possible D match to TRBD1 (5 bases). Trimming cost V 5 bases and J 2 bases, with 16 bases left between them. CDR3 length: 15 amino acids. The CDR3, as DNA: TGTGCCAGCAGTACTCAGGGTTTAAGGACCTACGAGCAGTACTTC. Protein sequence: CASSTQGLRTYEQYF.

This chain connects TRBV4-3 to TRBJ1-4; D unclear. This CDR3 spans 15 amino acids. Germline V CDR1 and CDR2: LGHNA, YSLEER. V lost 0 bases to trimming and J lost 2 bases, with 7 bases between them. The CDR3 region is CASSQDGGTNEKLFF. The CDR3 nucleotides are TGCGCCAGCAGCCAAGATGGAGGGACTAATGAAAAACTGTTTTTT.

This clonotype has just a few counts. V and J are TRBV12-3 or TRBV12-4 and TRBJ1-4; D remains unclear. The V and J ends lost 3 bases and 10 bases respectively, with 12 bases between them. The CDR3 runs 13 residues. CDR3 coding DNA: TGTGCCAGCAGTTTTGGAGGTTCTGGAAAACTGTTTTTT. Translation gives CASSFGGSGKLFF.

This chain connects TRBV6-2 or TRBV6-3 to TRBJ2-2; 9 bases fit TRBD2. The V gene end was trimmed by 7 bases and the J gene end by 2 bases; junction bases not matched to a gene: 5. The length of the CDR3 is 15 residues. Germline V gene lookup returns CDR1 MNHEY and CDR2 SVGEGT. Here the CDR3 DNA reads TGTGCCAGCAAACGACTAGCGGTTAACACCGGGGAGCTGTTTTTT. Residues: CASKRLAVNTGELFF.

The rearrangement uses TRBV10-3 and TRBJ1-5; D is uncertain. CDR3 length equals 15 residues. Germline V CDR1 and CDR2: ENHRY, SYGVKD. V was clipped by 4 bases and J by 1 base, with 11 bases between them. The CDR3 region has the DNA TGTGCCATCAGTGCGGACCTGATCAGCAATCAGCCCCAGCATTTT. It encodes CAISADLISNQPQHF.

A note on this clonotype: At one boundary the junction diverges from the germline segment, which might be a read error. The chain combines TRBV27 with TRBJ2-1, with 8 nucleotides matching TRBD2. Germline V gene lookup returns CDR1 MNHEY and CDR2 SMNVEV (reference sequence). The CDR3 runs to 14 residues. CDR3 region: CASSLRGAYNEHFF. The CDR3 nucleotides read TGTGCCAGCAGTTTGCGGGGGGCGTACAATGAGCATTTCTTC.

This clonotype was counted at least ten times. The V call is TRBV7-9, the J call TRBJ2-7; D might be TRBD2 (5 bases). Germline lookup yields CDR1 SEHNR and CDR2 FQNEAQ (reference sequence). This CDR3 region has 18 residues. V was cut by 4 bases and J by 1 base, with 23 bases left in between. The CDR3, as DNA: TGTGCCAGCAGCTCCCGTGTTTCCCTCCCTACGGGGTCCTACGAGCAGTACTTC. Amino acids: CASSSRVSLPTGSYEQYF.

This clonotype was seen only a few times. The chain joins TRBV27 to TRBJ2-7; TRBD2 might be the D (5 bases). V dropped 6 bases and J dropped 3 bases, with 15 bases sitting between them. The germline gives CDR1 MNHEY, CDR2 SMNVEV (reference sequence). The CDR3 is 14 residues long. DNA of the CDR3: TGTGCCAGCAGCCCCCGAGGGCCCAACTACGAGCAGTACGTC. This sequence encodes CASSPRGPNYEQYV.

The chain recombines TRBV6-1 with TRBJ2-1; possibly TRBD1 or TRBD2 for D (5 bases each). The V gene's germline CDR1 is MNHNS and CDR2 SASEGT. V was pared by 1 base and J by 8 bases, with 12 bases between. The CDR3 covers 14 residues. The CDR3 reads CASSEGWGKDEQFF. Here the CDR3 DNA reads TGTGCCAGCAGTGAAGGGTGGGGGAAGGATGAGCAGTTCTTC.

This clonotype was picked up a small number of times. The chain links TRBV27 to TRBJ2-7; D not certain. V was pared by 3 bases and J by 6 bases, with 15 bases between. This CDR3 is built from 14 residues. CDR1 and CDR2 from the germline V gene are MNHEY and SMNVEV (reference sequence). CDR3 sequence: CASSLRNSPGEQYF. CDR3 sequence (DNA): TGTGCCAGCAGTTTGAGAAACAGTCCAGGCGAGCAGTACTTC.

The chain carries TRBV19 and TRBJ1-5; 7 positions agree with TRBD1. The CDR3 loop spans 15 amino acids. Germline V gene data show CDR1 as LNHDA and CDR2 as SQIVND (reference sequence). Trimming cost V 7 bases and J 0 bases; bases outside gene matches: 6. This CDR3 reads CASTSTGTSNQPQHF. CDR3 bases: TGTGCCAGTACCTCGACAGGGACTAGCAATCAGCCCCAGCATTTT.

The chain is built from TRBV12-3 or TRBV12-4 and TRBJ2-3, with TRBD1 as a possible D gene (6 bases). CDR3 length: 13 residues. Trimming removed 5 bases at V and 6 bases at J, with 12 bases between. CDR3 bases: TGTGCCAGCAGTCCACAGGGTAGGGATACGCAGTATTTT. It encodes CASSPQGRDTQYF.

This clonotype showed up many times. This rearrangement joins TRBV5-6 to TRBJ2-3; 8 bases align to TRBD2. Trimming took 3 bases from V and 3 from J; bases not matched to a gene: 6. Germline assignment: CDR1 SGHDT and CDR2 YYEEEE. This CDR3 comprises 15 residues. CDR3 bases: TGTGCCAGCAGCTCTCGGGGGGGCTCGACAGATACGCAGTATTTT. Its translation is CASSSRGGSTDTQYF.

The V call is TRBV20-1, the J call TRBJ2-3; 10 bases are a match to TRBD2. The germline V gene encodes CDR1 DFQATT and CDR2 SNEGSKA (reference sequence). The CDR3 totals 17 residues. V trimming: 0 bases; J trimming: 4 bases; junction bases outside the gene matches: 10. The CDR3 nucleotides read TGCAGTGCTAGAGACTTCCAGGGGAGCGGGGGGGCAGATACGCAGTATTTT. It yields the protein CSARDFQGSGGADTQYF.

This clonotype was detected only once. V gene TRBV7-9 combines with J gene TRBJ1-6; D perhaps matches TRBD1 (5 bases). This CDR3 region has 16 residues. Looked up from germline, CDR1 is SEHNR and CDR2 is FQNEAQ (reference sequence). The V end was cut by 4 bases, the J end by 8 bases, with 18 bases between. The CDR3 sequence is CASSSIRAGGDSPLHF. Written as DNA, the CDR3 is TGTGCCAGCAGCTCAATTAGGGCAGGAGGGGATTCACCCCTCCACTTT. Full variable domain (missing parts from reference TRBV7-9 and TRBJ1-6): DTGVSQNPRHKITKRGQNVTFRCDPISEHNRLYWYRQTLGQGPEFLTYFQNEAQLEKSRLLSDRFSAERPKGSFSTLEIQRTEQGDSAMYLCASSSIRAGGDSPLHFGNGTRLTVT.

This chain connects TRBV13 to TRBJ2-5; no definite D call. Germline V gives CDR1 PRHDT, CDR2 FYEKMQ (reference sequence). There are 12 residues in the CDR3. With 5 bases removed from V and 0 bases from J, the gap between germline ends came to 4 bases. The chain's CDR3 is CASSNNQETQYF. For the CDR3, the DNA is TGTGCCAGCAGCAACAACCAAGAGACCCAGTACTTC.

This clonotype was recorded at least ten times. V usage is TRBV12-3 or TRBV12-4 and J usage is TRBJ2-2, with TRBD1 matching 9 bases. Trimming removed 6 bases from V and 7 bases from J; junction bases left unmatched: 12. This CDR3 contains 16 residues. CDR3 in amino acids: CASSQPGQGLVGELFF. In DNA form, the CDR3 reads TGTGCCAGCAGCCAACCGGGACAGGGCCTTGTCGGGGAGCTGTTTTTT.

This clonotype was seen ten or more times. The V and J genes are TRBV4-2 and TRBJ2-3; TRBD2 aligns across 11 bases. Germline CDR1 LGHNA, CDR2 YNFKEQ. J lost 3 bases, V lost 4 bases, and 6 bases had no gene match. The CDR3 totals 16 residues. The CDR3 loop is CASSPTSGGGTDTQYF. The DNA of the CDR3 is TGTGCCAGCAGCCCCACTAGCGGGGGAGGGACAGATACGCAGTATTTT.

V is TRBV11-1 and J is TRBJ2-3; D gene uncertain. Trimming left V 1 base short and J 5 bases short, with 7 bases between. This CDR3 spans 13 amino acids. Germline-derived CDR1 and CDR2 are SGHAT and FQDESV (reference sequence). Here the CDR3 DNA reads TGTGCCAGCAGCTTAGACACCCTAGATACGCAGTATTTT. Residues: CASSLDTLDTQYF. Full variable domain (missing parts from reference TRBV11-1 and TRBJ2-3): EAEVAQSPRYKITEKSQAVAFWCDPISGHATLYWYRQILGQGPELLVQFQDESVVDDSQLPKDRFSAERLKGVDSTLKIQPAELGDSAMYLCASSLDTLDTQYFGPGTRLTVL.

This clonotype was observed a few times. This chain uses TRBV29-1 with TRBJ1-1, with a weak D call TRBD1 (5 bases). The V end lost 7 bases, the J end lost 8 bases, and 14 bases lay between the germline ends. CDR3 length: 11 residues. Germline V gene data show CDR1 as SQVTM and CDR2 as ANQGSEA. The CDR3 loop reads CSAGPGSEAFF. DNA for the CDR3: TGCAGCGCGGGACCGGGGTCAGAAGCTTTCTTT. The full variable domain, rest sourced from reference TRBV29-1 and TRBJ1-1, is SAVISQKPSRDICQRGTSLTIQCQVDSQVTMMFWYRQQPGQSLTLIATANQGSEATYESGFVIDKFPISRPNLTFSTLTVSNMSPEDSSIYLCSAGPGSEAFFGQGTRLTVV.

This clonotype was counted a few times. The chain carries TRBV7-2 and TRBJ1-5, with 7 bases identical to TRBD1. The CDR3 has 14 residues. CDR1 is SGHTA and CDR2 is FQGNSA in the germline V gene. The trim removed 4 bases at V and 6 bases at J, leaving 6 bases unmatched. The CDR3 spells CASSYLTGPQPQHF. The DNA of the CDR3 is TGTGCCAGCAGCTACCTGACAGGGCCTCAGCCCCAGCATTTT. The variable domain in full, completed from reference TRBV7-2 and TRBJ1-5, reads GAGVSQSPSNKVTEKGKDVELRCDPISGHTALYWYRQSLGQGLEFLIYFQGNSAPDKSGLPSDRFSAERTGGSVSTLTIQRTQQEDSAVYLCASSYLTGPQPQHFGDGTRLSIL.

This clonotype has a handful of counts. The CDR3 coding sequence is TGTGCCAGCAGTTTAGCACAGGGGGTCATTCAGTACTTC. Protein product: CASSLAQGVIQYF. The chain is built from TRBV28 and TRBJ2-4; 8 nucleotides agree with TRBD1. CDR3 size: 13 residues. V gave up 2 bases and J gave up 9 bases; unmatched junction bases: 3. CDR1 and CDR2 from the germline V gene are MDHEN and SYDVKM.